These 15 T cell receptor beta chains were sequenced from one sample in a study of blood T cell repertoires in COVID-19. Only in-frame clones appear in the TCRdb table, and some are missing; sequencing was by immunoSEQ multiplex PCR. The table records 100,000 to 110,000 clones, 85% to 90% of them present only once. The sample comprised peripheral blood. These receptors originate from a human donor in a cohort sampled during active COVID-19.

On this clone: The junction departs from the called germline gene at one end, perhaps through a read error. This chain connects TRBV19 to TRBJ1-6, with 7 bases matching TRBD1. The CDR3 runs to 15 residues. Germline V lookup: CDR1 LNHDA, CDR2 SQIVND (reference sequence). This chain's CDR3 is CTSSLLTGKNSPLHF. The CDR3 region has the DNA TGTACCAGTAGTCTTTTGACAGGGAAGAATTCACCCCTCCACTTT.

J is TRBJ2-7 and V is TRBV18; 12 positions match TRBD1. This CDR3 comprises 16 residues. Germline V gene lookup returns CDR1 KGHSH and CDR2 LQKENI. Unmatched junction bases numbered 1, after V lost 0 bases and J lost 1 base. Here the CDR3 reads CASSPPGQGASYEQYF. The CDR3 DNA sequence: TGTGCCAGCTCACCACCGGGACAGGGGGCATCCTACGAGCAGTACTTC. Full variable domain (rest looked up from reference TRBV18 and TRBJ2-7): NAGVMQNPRHLVRRRGQEARLRCSPMKGHSHVYWYRQLPEEGLKFMVYLQKENIIDESGMPKERFSAEFPKEGPSILRIQQVVRGDSAAYFCASSPPGQGASYEQYFGPGTRLTVT.

The J gene is TRBJ2-7, the V gene TRBV5-1; TRBD2 aligns across 14 bases. Germline trimming cut 2 bases from V and 2 bases from J; bases unmatched to any gene: 12. The CDR3 has 19 amino acids. Germline CDR1 and CDR2: SGHRS and YFSETQ. In nucleotides, the CDR3 is TGCGCCAGCAGCTTTGGGACTAGCGGGAGAAGACTTAATACCTACGAGCAGTACTTC. It is translated as CASSFGTSGRRLNTYEQYF. Supplemented by reference TRBV5-1 and TRBJ2-7, the full variable domain reads KAGVTQTPRYLIKTRGQQVTLSCSPISGHRSVSWYQQTPGQGLQFLFEYFSETQRNKGNFPGRFSGRQFSNSRSEMNVSTLELGDSALYLCASSFGTSGRRLNTYEQYFGPGTRLTVT.

This clone appeared a few times. The chain recombines TRBV2 with TRBJ1-6; TRBD1 might be the D (5 bases). Germline values: CDR1 SNHLY, CDR2 FYNNEI. Trimming cost V 5 bases and J 9 bases, with 14 bases left between them. This CDR3 comprises 14 residues. The CDR3 here is CASSSVIRGSPLHF. In DNA, the CDR3 is TGTGCCAGCAGTTCGGTTATTAGGGGTTCACCCCTCCACTTT.

The V call is TRBV5-1, the J call TRBJ2-2, with no clear D. Germline CDR1 is SGHRS and CDR2 is YFSETQ. The V end lost 2 bases, the J end lost 0 bases, and 8 bases lay between the germline ends. The CDR3 totals 15 residues. The CDR3 loop reads CASSFSSANTGELFF. The CDR3 DNA is TGCGCCAGCAGCTTCTCCAGCGCGAACACCGGGGAGCTGTTTTTT.

V is TRBV5-4 and J is TRBJ2-7, with 13 bases lining up with TRBD2. In germline, CDR1 is SGHNT, CDR2 YYREEE (reference sequence). The trim removed 1 base at V and 3 bases at J, leaving 1 base unmatched. The CDR3 is made up of 15 amino acids. The CDR3 region has the DNA TGTGCCAGCAGCTTGAGACTAGCGGGAGGCTACGAGCAGTACTTC. Its translation is CASSLRLAGGYEQYF.

The chain combines TRBV28 with TRBJ2-1, with no clear D. Germline values: CDR1 MDHEN, CDR2 SYDVKM. V was trimmed by 8 bases and J by 2 bases, leaving 16 bases between them. This CDR3 region has 15 residues. In nucleotides, the CDR3 is TGTGCCAGCCGAGGAACCTTGGAAGCCTACAATGAGCAGTTCTTC. It specifies CASRGTLEAYNEQFF.

The rearrangement uses TRBV5-4 and TRBJ2-5; 10 nucleotides align to TRBD1. The CDR3 contains 14 residues. CDR1 SGHNT and CDR2 YYREEE come from the germline V gene (reference sequence). Germline trimming cut 4 bases from V and 3 bases from J; bases unmatched to any gene: 3. CDR3 sequence: CASSPGTGEETQYF. CDR3 DNA sequence: TGTGCCAGCAGCCCAGGGACAGGGGAAGAGACCCAGTACTTC.

CDR3 in amino acids: CASRNGASGRTDTQYF. The CDR3 DNA reads TGTGCCAGCAGAAATGGGGCTAGCGGACGCACAGATACGCAGTATTTT. The genes are TRBV28 and TRBJ2-3; TRBD2 matches 7 bases. Germline CDR1 MDHEN, CDR2 SYDVKM. Losses at the gene ends were 6 bases for V and 1 base for J; bases not matched to a gene: 10. CDR3 length: 16 residues.

The chain employs TRBV28 and TRBJ2-5; perhaps TRBD1 as D (5 bases). V shed 2 bases and J shed 2 bases, with 12 bases lying between them. The CDR3 consists of 15 residues. CDR1 is MDHEN, CDR2 SYDVKM, per germline. The CDR3 DNA is TGTGCCAGCAGTTTAATCCAGGGAACACAAGAGACCCAGTACTTC. Residues: CASSLIQGTQETQYF.

This clone has only a few counts. CDR3 sequence: CASSFPGSSYEQYF. For the CDR3, the DNA is TGTGCCAGCAGCTTCCCGGGATCCTCCTACGAGCAGTACTTC. This chain uses TRBV7-2 with TRBJ2-7; D perhaps matches TRBD2 (5 bases). This CDR3 spans 14 amino acids. Trimming pared 3 bases from V and 0 bases from J, leaving 9 bases between. Germline CDR1 is SGHTA and CDR2 is FQGNSA.

This chain uses TRBV27 with TRBJ2-7; 7 bases are a match to TRBD1. Trimming at V came to 7 bases and at J to 2 bases, leaving 11 bases not matched to a gene. This CDR3 is 15 amino acids long. Germline V gene data show CDR1 as MNHEY and CDR2 as SMNVEV (reference sequence). In DNA form, the CDR3 reads TGTGCCAGCAAATTATTAGAGGGGGCCCCCTACGAGCAGTACTTC. Translating it yields CASKLLEGAPYEQYF.

This clone was observed a single time. This chain joins TRBV11-2 and TRBJ2-7; 11 positions match TRBD2. Trimming at V came to 4 bases and at J to 3 bases, leaving 5 bases not matched to a gene. CDR3 size: 15 residues. From germline, CDR1 is SGHAT and CDR2 FQNNGV. The CDR3 loop reads CASSSSGRPIYEQYF. The CDR3 region has the DNA TGTGCCAGCAGCTCTAGCGGGAGGCCGATCTACGAGCAGTACTTC.

Of note for this clone: Other DNA variants within this sample encode the same CDR3. The rearrangement joins TRBV10-2 to TRBJ2-7, with 12 bases identical to TRBD2. The CDR3 loop spans 19 amino acids. Germline CDR1 WSHSY, CDR2 SAAADI. V shed 2 bases and J 2 bases; nucleotides not matched to a gene: 13. The CDR3 DNA is TGCGCCAGCAGTGAGCTTGGGCTAGCGGGAGGGAGGGTAGCCTACGAGCAGTACTTC. This sequence encodes CASSELGLAGGRVAYEQYF.

The chain links TRBV7-2 to TRBJ1-1, with 12 bases lining up with TRBD1. Germline V gene sequence: CDR1 SGHTA, CDR2 FQGNSA. Germline trimming cut 1 base from V and 3 bases from J; bases unmatched to any gene: 6. The length of the CDR3 is 17 residues. CDR3 sequence reads: CASSLGDRGRADTEAFF. The CDR3 nucleotides read TGTGCCAGCAGCTTAGGGGACAGGGGGCGGGCGGACACTGAAGCTTTCTTT.